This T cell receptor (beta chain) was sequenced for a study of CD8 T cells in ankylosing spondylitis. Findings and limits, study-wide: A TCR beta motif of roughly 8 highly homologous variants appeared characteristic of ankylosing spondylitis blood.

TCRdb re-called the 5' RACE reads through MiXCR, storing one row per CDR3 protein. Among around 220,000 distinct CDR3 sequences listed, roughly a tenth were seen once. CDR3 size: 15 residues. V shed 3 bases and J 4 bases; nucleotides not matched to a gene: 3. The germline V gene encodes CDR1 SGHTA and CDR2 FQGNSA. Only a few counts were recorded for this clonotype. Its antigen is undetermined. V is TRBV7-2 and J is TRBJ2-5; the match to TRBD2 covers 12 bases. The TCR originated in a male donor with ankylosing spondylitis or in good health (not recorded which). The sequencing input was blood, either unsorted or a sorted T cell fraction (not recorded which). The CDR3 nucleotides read TGTGCCAGCAGCTTGACTAGCGGGGGAGTAGAGACCCAGTACTTC. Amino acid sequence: CASSLTSGGVETQYF.